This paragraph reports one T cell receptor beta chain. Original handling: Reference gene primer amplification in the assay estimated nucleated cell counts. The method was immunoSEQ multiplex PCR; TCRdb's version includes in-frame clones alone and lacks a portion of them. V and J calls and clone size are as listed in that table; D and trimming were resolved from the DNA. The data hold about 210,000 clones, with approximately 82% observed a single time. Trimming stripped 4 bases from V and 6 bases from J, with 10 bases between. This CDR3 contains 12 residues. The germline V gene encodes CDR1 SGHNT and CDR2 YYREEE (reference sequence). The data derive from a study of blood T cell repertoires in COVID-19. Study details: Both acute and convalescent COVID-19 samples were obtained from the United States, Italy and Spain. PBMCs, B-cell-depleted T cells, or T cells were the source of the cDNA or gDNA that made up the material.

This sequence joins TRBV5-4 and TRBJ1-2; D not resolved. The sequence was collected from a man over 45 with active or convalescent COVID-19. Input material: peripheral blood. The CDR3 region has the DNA TGTGCCAGCAGCCCTGAACTAAATGGCTACACCTTC. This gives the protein CASSPELNGYTF.